This T cell receptor beta chain was recovered during a study of blood T cell repertoires in COVID-19 (TCRdb year 2020). Background for the entire study: Collaborator samples came from the United States, Italy and Spain and covered acute and convalescent phases of COVID-19. The prospective study material was composed of cDNA or gDNA derived from T cells, B-cell-depleted T cells, or PBMCs. Subjects who had been exposed to COVID-19, were actively infected with it, or had recovered from it provided the deeply sampled blood TCRbeta repertoires that made up the dataset. The repertoires were made available in a free public database intended to serve as a resource for research on the immune response to SARS-CoV-2. Samples came from the ongoing ImmuneRACE study (first 160 participants) plus 1,254 subjects from 6 global collaborators. Nearly every sample came with metadata listing a de-identified subject ID, COVID-19 status, age in years and sex. HLA class I and class II types, where available, came from metadata supplied by the sample provider rather than from assay-based typing. The paper's findings and limits, for the study overall: The quantity of clinical and demographic metadata differed by source and by participant and was supplied without curation.

TCRbeta CDR3 regions were amplified from genomic DNA using the immunoSEQ Assay, a bias-controlled multiplex PCR. Per the source publication's procedure: Within the assay, amplification of reference gene primers was used to estimate how many nucleated cells each sample contained. To quantify the absolute abundance of each unique TCRbeta CDR3 rearrangement, sequence reads were collapsed and filtered. Productive Simpson clonality was computed per sample as the square root of Simpson's diversity index over productive rearrangements. Held by TCRdb, this immuneACCESS table contains in-frame sequences only and omits some clones. Under half of the omission traces to an unresolved V gene where checked; the cause of the rest is unknown. V and J calls and clone size are given by that table; D and trimming were obtained from the DNA. The sample has about 200,000 clones on record, 80% to 95% of them singletons. Jointly, the top ten make up roughly 0.56% of the sample.

V ends up 3 bases short and J 0 bases short, with an unmatched junction base count of 1. CDR1 is given as PRHDT and CDR2 as FYEKMQ, both from the germline V gene (reference sequence). Including the terminal cysteine and phenylalanine, the CDR3 comprises 14 residues. Just the 42-base CDR3 DNA is kept, in frame starting at base 1. Each collaborating institution followed its own protocols to collect whole blood in K2EDTA tubes. For TCRbeta analysis, collaborator samples were shipped as frozen whole blood, as isolated PBMCs, or as DNA extracted from either sample type. Points on this clone: Its antigen remains undetermined. No base qualities exist here, and no much larger clone lies one base off it.

Sequenced input: peripheral blood. This clonotype originated in a man aged 45 to 65 with acute or convalescent COVID-19. The rearrangement joined TRBV13 to TRBJ1-1; 7 junctional bases match TRBD1. The DNA sequence is TGTGCCAGCAGCTTGGGGACAGTGAACACTGAAGCTTTCTTT. This gives the protein CASSLGTVNTEAFF.